This entry is about one TCR beta chain. What it binds is unknown. This record comes from a study of OX40 agonist ivuxolimab in advanced cancers. Looking at the study overall: The patients received ivuxolimab by intravenous route every 2 weeks at 0.01 to 10 mg/kg. Patients treated during dose escalation were battling hepatocellular carcinoma, melanoma, renal cell or head and neck cancer. Study-level findings and limits: Averaged across samples, CD8+ T cells carried more expanded clones than CD4+ did.

Trimming cost V 3 bases and J 6 bases, with 21 bases left between them. This CDR3 spans 16 amino acids. Germline lookup yields CDR1 SGHAT and CDR2 FQNNGV. Generated by immunoSEQ multiplex PCR, the TCRdb table keeps only in-frame clones and is missing some. The sample includes 35,000 to 45,000 clones, about 80% of them seen just once. The source is an adult with an advanced solid tumor such as melanoma, head and neck, liver or kidney cancer. The genes are TRBV11-2 and TRBJ2-7; D possibly corresponds to TRBD2 (6 bases). Sequenced here: CD4+ or CD8+ T cells sorted from blood, sampled in a trial of the OX40 agonist ivuxolimab. The CDR3 here is CASSFPGPQPLAEQYF. The CDR3 DNA follows: TGTGCCAGCAGCTTCCCCGGACCCCAGCCACTAGCCGAGCAGTACTTC.